Below are 3 T cell receptor beta chains sequenced from a single sample in a study of blood T cell repertoires in COVID-19. TCRdb's table, derived via immunoSEQ multiplex PCR, lists solely in-frame clones and lacks some. Found here are about 270,000 clones, around 86% of them singletons; the top ten hold over 8%. The sequencing sample was made of peripheral blood. Receptor source: a man aged 35-49 years with active or convalescent COVID-19.

The chain's CDR3 is CASTPADRTNEKLFF. DNA of the CDR3: TGTGCCAGCACCCCCGCGGACAGGACTAATGAAAAACTGTTTTTT. The chain combines TRBV28 with TRBJ1-4; 7 nucleotides line up with TRBD1. There are 15 residues in the CDR3. CDR1 and CDR2 from the germline V gene are MDHEN and SYDVKM. With 7 bases clipped from V and 2 bases from J, the junction kept 7 bases outside the gene matches.

The chain uses TRBV13 and TRBJ2-1, with D maybe TRBD2 (6 bases). CDR3 length equals 16 residues. V lost 0 bases, J lost 1 base, and 10 bases lay in between. Germline V gene data show CDR1 as PRHDT and CDR2 as FYEKMQ (reference sequence). This CDR3 reads CASSLGLSGSYNEQFF. The CDR3 region has the DNA TGTGCCAGCAGCTTAGGCCTTAGCGGTTCCTACAATGAGCAGTTCTTC.

V is TRBV7-8 and J is TRBJ1-1; 7 bases map to TRBD1. The V gene end was trimmed by 1 base and the J gene end by 5 bases; junction bases not matched to a gene: 7. The CDR3 length is 15 residues. Germline V CDR1 and CDR2: SGHVS, FQNEAQ. The CDR3 loop reads CASSLVFQGVTEAFF. The CDR3 nucleotides read TGTGCCAGCAGCTTAGTGTTCCAGGGGGTTACTGAAGCTTTCTTT.